A selection of T cell receptor beta chains follows, all from one sample in a study of T cells in tuberculosis. Sequencing was performed with immunoSEQ multiplex PCR; in TCRdb, only in-frame clones are kept and a portion is missing. This sample carries around 30,000 clones, just over 90% of them seen once, and the ten largest clones take less than 5.5%. Sequencing used PBMCs. The receptor set was obtained from a donor aged 10 to 29 with latent tuberculosis or without tuberculosis infection. CDR3s include the opening cysteine and the closing phenylalanine or tryptophan. D genes are given only for firm matches. Size values are once, few and many counts, or a class for expanded clones, and some rows have none.

V gene	J gene	D gene	clone size	CDR3 DNA	CDR3 protein
TRBV19	TRBJ2-4	NA	NA	TGTGCCAGTAGTATGGGGGGTCTGAGGAACATTCAGTACTTC	CASSMGGLRNIQYF
TRBV6-6	TRBJ2-2	NA	NA	TGTGCTACCAGCAGGTCAGAGAACACCGGGGAGCTGTTTTTT	CATSRSENTGELFF
TRBV7-6	TRBJ2-3	TRBD2	NA	TGTGCCAGCAGCTTAGACCTCGCGGGGGTAGATACGCAGTATTTT	CASSLDLAGVDTQYF
TRBV5-1	TRBJ1-3	TRBD1	NA	TGCGCCAGCAGCTTACAGGGGGAAGGTGGAAACACCATATATTTT	CASSLQGEGGNTIYF
TRBV15	TRBJ2-3	TRBD2	once	TGTGCCACCAGCAGAGGGGACTACACAGATACGCAGTATTTT	CATSRGDYTDTQYF
TRBV2	TRBJ1-5	NA	NA	TGTGCCAGCAGTGGGACAGCAAGCAATCAGCCCCAGCATTTT	CASSGTASNQPQHF
TRBV7-2	TRBJ1-6	NA	NA	TGTGCCAGCAGCTTAGGGGGGGTGGTCGGCTCACCCCTCCACTTT	CASSLGGVVGSPLHF
TRBV4-2	TRBJ2-7	TRBD2	NA	TGTGCCAGCAGCCAAGATTTTCTGGGACTAGCCCCGGGGTACGAGCAGTACTTC	CASSQDFLGLAPGYEQYF
TRBV6-1	TRBJ2-7	NA	NA	TGTGCCAGCAGTGGAGGAGTAGGGGATTACTTC	CASSGGVGDYF
TRBV18	TRBJ2-2	NA	NA	TGTGCCAGCTCACCACCTATGAACACCGGGGAGCTGTTTTTT	CASSPPMNTGELFF
TRBV29-1	TRBJ2-1	TRBD2	NA	TGCAGCGCTACTCTCATGGGAGGGTATTCCTACAATGAGCAGTTCTTC	CSATLMGGYSYNEQFF
TRBV19	TRBJ2-2	NA	NA	TGTGCCAGTAGTTTCGGAGGCGCATGGACCGGGGAGCTGTTTTTT	CASSFGGAWTGELFF
TRBV4-3	TRBJ1-3	NA	NA	TGCGCCAGCAGCCAAGAACAGGATTCTGGAAACACCATATATTTT	CASSQEQDSGNTIYF
TRBV19	TRBJ2-4	TRBD2	NA	TGTGCCAGTAGAAGCGGGGGGACTAACATTCAGTACTTC	CASRSGGTNIQYF
TRBV7-6	TRBJ2-2	TRBD2	NA	TGTGCCAGCAGCCCAAAGAGAGCGGGAGGGGCGAACACCGGGGAGCTGTTTTTT	CASSPKRAGGANTGELFF
TRBV7-2	TRBJ2-1	TRBD2	NA	TGTGCCAGCAGCTTATTCACTAGCGGGATGGCCGCGAACAATGAGCAGTTCTTC	CASSLFTSGMAANNEQFF
TRBV5-1	TRBJ1-4	NA	NA	TGCGCCAGCAGCTCTCACGGGACACCCATGGGGGAAAAACTGTTTTTT	CASSSHGTPMGEKLFF
TRBV5-4	TRBJ2-7	TRBD1	NA	TGTGCCAGCAGCTCGCGGGACAGGGGTTACGAGCAGTACTTC	CASSSRDRGYEQYF
TRBV28	TRBJ1-1	NA	NA	TGTGCCAGCAAACAGGGCGGGAACACTGAAGCTTTCTTT	CASKQGGNTEAFF
TRBV4-1	TRBJ2-5	TRBD1	NA	TGCGCCAGCAGCCAGGGACAGAGAACGTACCAAGAGACCCAGTACTTC	CASSQGQRTYQETQYF
TRBV16	TRBJ1-5	NA	NA	TGTGCCAGCAGCCACTCGGACGGACTGAATCAGCCCCAGCATTTT	CASSHSDGLNQPQHF
TRBV6-1	TRBJ2-1	NA	NA	TGTGCCAGCAGTGAAGCATTCGTCCACAATGAGCAGTTCTTC	CASSEAFVHNEQFF
TRBV5-6	TRBJ2-1	NA	once	TGTGCCAGCAGCCTTCCCCTAGCGTCAGCCTACAATGAGCAGTTCTTC	CASSLPLASAYNEQFF
TRBV30	TRBJ1-1	TRBD1	NA	TGTGCCTGGAGTCATTCGGACAGGGACAGCACTGAAGCTTTCTTT	CAWSHSDRDSTEAFF
TRBV4-1	TRBJ1-4	NA	NA	TGCGCCAGCAGCCAAGGGACTGCAACTAATGAAAAACTGTTTTTT	CASSQGTATNEKLFF
TRBV25-1	TRBJ1-4	TRBD1	NA	TGTGCCAGTGTCGACAGGGGGCAAGAAAAACTGTTTTTT	CASVDRGQEKLFF
TRBV5-1	TRBJ1-6	TRBD1	few	TGCGCCAGCAGCTTGGAAGGGGGCAATTCACCCCTCCACTTT	CASSLEGGNSPLHF
TRBV10-3	TRBJ1-2	NA	NA	TGTGCCATCAGTGAGTCGCGGCAGGAGGGAGGCTACACCTTC	CAISESRQEGGYTF
TRBV7-2	TRBJ1-3	NA	NA	TGTGCCAGCAGCATGACAGTTTCTGGAAACACCATATATTTT	CASSMTVSGNTIYF
TRBV18	TRBJ2-5	NA	NA	TGTGCCAGCACTGGTCAAGAGACCCAGTACTTC	CASTGQETQYF
TRBV12-5	TRBJ2-3	NA	once	TGTGCTAGTGGTTTGCAGGGGCCGCAGTATTTT	CASGLQGPQYF
TRBV9	TRBJ1-5	NA	NA	TGTGCCAGCAGCGTAGACACCAATCAGCCCCAGCATTTT	CASSVDTNQPQHF
TRBV7-8	TRBJ2-1	NA	NA	TGTGCCAGCAGCTTAACGGCCGCGACAGATTACAATGAGCAGTTCTTC	CASSLTAATDYNEQFF
TRBV14	TRBJ2-7	TRBD2	NA	TGTGCCAGCAGCCCGCATGGGGACTACTACGAGCAGTACTTC	CASSPHGDYYEQYF
TRBV4-1	TRBJ1-5	TRBD1	NA	TGCGCCAGCAGCCAGCGCGGGACAGGGGGCCTGACAATCGGAAAGCCCCAGCATTTT	CASSQRGTGGLTIGKPQHF
TRBV25-1	TRBJ1-3	TRBD1	NA	TGTGCCAGCAGTGACCCTCCAGGGGGTTCTGGAAACACCATATATTTT	CASSDPPGGSGNTIYF
TRBV28	TRBJ2-1	TRBD2	NA	TGTGCCAGCAGTCCTACTAGCGGGGCCTCCTACAATGAGCAGTTCTTC	CASSPTSGASYNEQFF
TRBV7-2	TRBJ2-7	TRBD2	NA	TGTGCCAGCAGCAACCTAAGACTAGCGGAAGCCTACGAGCAGTACTTC	CASSNLRLAEAYEQYF
TRBV6-5	TRBJ2-7	TRBD2	NA	TGTGCCAGCAGTTACGGGCGGGGGTACGAGCAGTACTTC	CASSYGRGYEQYF
TRBV14	TRBJ1-5	TRBD1	NA	TGTGCCAGCAGCCAAGAGGACAGGGGGGGAAATCAGCCCCAGCATTTT	CASSQEDRGGNQPQHF
TRBV6-6	TRBJ2-3	NA	few	TGTGCCAGCAGCCCCGGACGGACAACTAGCACAGATACGCAGTATTTT	CASSPGRTTSTDTQYF
TRBV7-6	TRBJ1-3	NA	NA	TGTGCCAGCAGCTTAGAGAGCTCTGGAAACACCATATATTTT	CASSLESSGNTIYF
TRBV18	TRBJ1-2	NA	NA	TGTGCCAGCTCCCCCACAGGCCTCGATGGCTACACCTTC	CASSPTGLDGYTF
TRBV5-4	TRBJ2-1	NA	NA	TGTGCCAGCAGCCCAGGCCCGGGACTTAATGAGCAGTTCTTC	CASSPGPGLNEQFF
TRBV4-2	TRBJ2-1	TRBD2	NA	TGTGCCAGCAGCCAAGAATGGACTAGCGGGAACAATGAGCAGTTCTTC	CASSQEWTSGNNEQFF